This T cell receptor (beta chain) stems from a study of glioma-infiltrating T cells after dendritic cell vaccination listed by TCRdb under 2016. About the investigation overall: Of the roughly 15 glioblastoma patients in the cohort, all drawn from Phase I and II dendritic cell vaccination trials, 9 were newly diagnosed and 6 had recurrent disease. Survival after dendritic cell vaccination was correlated with TCR sequencing metrics, such as TIL content and the overlap between tumor and blood repertoires. Deep sequencing of TCR beta CDR3 regions was used to quantify tumor-infiltrating lymphocyte content and compare tumor and blood repertoires in dendritic cell-vaccinated glioblastoma patients. To make the vaccine, monocyte-derived dendritic cells were cultured for 6 to 7 days with IL-4 and GM-CSF and then pulsed overnight with autologous tumor lysate. Between 2003 and 2012, patients were given autologous tumor lysate-pulsed dendritic cell vaccination. Each patient got three intradermal injections of the dendritic cell vaccine, spaced at biweekly intervals, in the arm below the axilla.

V and J lose 0 bases and 5 bases, and a span of 8 bases separates them. From cysteine to phenylalanine, the CDR3 is 14 amino acids long. Only CDR3 DNA is held: 42 bases, read in frame from base 1. CDR1 and CDR2 are read off the germline V gene as SGHRS and YFSETQ. General study outcomes and caveats: The cohort was small and heterogeneous, only a few patients had full blood and tumor sets, and even fewer had initial-recurrent tumor pairs. The response model built on TCR overlap across three groups was characterized as speculative, with prospective validation still needed. No direct relationship between TCR clonality and survival was found, suggesting that a diverse polyclonal response may matter. Longer time to progression and overall survival after dendritic cell vaccination were predicted by higher estimated pretreatment TIL content.

The immunoSEQ assay amplified TCRB CDR3 regions from roughly 2.1 micrograms of genomic DNA, or from all available DNA when less than that amount was available. The multiplex PCR employed 60 forward primers targeting TCR V beta segments and 13 reverse primers targeting J beta segments. To estimate reads per starting template, synthetic control templates were spiked into each sample at limiting dilution. Sequencing produced 87 bp reads on the Illumina HiSeq System. The study's processing was this. To remove PCR and sequencing errors, closely related sequences were merged with a nearest neighbor algorithm. TCR overlap was measured as the percentage of unique tumor TCR beta sequences that were also present in the peripheral blood of the same patient. TCRdb obtained this table from immuneACCESS and retained in-frame rearrangements with V and J assigned. These tables miss some clones; where compared with another copy, unresolved V genes account for less than half of the shortfall, and the remainder is unexplained. That table supplies the V and J calls and clone size; D and trimming were determined from the DNA. In all, the sample holds 100,000 or so clones, and 90% of those were seen once. 2.5% to 3.5% of the sample lies in the top ten.

As regards this clone: Its antigen has not been determined. No base quality information exists; no much larger clone differs at one position.

Reading the label with the study, this specimen's time point is: after dendritic cell vaccination, including at tumor progression/relapse. Patients were selected for having adequate residual fresh-frozen tumor tissue and more than two years of available survival data. Although molecular status otherwise differed among the glioblastoma patients, no patient had an isocitrate dehydrogenase mutation. PBMC collection took place before vaccination, two weeks after the third vaccination, and at tumor progression if progression occurred. Genomic DNA was extracted with the Qiagen DNeasy Blood extraction Kit.

The sequence joins TRBV5-1 to TRBJ1-4, with the identity of the D gene unclear. The sequence was collected from a human donor with glioblastoma. Sequenced here: blood, sampled after dendritic cell vaccination. The CDR3 protein is CASSLGSQNEKLFF. The DNA reads as follows: TGCGCCAGCAGCTTGGGATCTCAGAATGAAAAACTGTTTTTT.